These T cell receptor beta chains were read from a single sample in a study of blood T cells in healthy people across ages. TCRdb reanalysed the 5' RACE reads using MiXCR and keeps one entry per CDR3 protein. The sample holds around 1.1 million distinct CDR3 sequences; 35% to 40% are singletons and the top ten take about an eighth. The sample taken for sequencing was blood. Receptor source: a young man in good health. The CDR3 runs from the conserved cysteine through the conserved F or W. The D gene is left open where the match is weak. Expanded clones get a size class; other rows say once, few or many, or leave the size out.

few,TRBJ1-5,TRBV20-1,.,TGCAGTGCTAGAGCGATGGGACAACCCAATCAGCCCCAGCATTTT,CSARAMGQPNQPQHF
.,TRBJ2-5,TRBV4-1,.,TGCGCCAGCAGCCAGGCACCGTACCAAGAGACCCAGTACTTC,CASSQAPYQETQYF
.,TRBJ2-2,TRBV2,.,TGTGCCAGCAGTGAAGCGATAACCAAGAGGGAGCTGTTTTTT,CASSEAITKRELFF
many,TRBJ1-2,TRBV29-1,.,TGCAGCGTTGAAGGCCAGGGGTTTGATGGCTACACCTTC,CSVEGQGFDGYTF
.,TRBJ2-3,TRBV4-3,.,TGCGCCAGCAGCGCCTTAGCGGAGCCTAGCACAGATACGCAGTATTTT,CASSALAEPSTDTQYF
few,TRBJ1-5,TRBV20-1,.,TGCAGTGCTAGAGGACTCCGGGTTCCCAATCAGCCCCAGCATTTT,CSARGLRVPNQPQHF
.,TRBJ2-4,TRBV4-3,.,TGCGCCAGCAGCCCAACAAGTGGTTACGGGACGGACATTCAGTACTTC,CASSPTSGYGTDIQYF
.,TRBJ2-3,TRBV6-6,.,TGTGCCAGCAGTTACGGGACTTCTGAGGCAGATACGCAGTATTTT,CASSYGTSEADTQYF
.,TRBJ1-1,TRBV7-6,.,TGTGCCAGCAGCTTAGTGCCAGACCTGAACACTGAAGCTTTCTTT,CASSLVPDLNTEAFF
.,TRBJ2-5,TRBV12-3/TRBV12-4,.,TGTGCCAGCAGTTTTCAGGTACAAGAGGCCCAGTACTTC,CASSFQVQEAQYF
.,TRBJ2-7,TRBV13,TRBD2,TGTGCCAGCAGCTCCCAAGTAGCGGGGGGTACCTACGAGCAGTACTTC,CASSSQVAGGTYEQYF
.,TRBJ2-5,TRBV20-1,TRBD2,TGCAGTGCTAGCGGACTAGCGGGGGGGCTTTTGGAGACCCAGTACTTC,CSASGLAGGLLETQYF
.,TRBJ2-3,TRBV24-1,.,TGTGCCACCAGTGACCAGAACAGGGTGAGCACAGATACGCAGTATTTT,CATSDQNRVSTDTQYF
.,TRBJ1-2,TRBV10-3,.,TGTGCCATCAGTGAAAGCCGGGATCCCTATGGCTACACCTTC,CAISESRDPYGYTF
.,TRBJ2-3,TRBV12-3/TRBV12-4,TRBD2,TGTGCCAGCAGCCCACTAGCGGGGGGGCCAACAGATACGGAGTATTTT,CASSPLAGGPTDTEYF
.,TRBJ1-5,TRBV6-2/TRBV6-3,.,TGTGCCAGCAGTTACGACGGCCTTAGCAATCAGCCCCAGCATTTT,CASSYDGLSNQPQHF
.,TRBJ1-2,TRBV29-1,.,TGCAGCGTTGAACCCCCAGGGTGGGGAGGCTACACCTTC,CSVEPPGWGGYTF
.,TRBJ1-2,TRBV24-1,TRBD1,TGTGCCACCAGTGATGCCGACAGGGGAGTCTATGGCTACACCTTC,CATSDADRGVYGYTF
.,TRBJ1-2,TRBV5-6,.,TGTGCCAGCAGCTTGGCCGTGGGCCTAGCTAACTATGGCTACACCTTC,CASSLAVGLANYGYTF
few,TRBJ1-2,TRBV10-3,.,TGTGCCATCAGTGAGGTCGGCTACACCTTC,CAISEVGYTF
few,TRBJ1-2,TRBV20-1,.,TGCAGTGCTCCAAGACCCGGCGACTATGGCTACACCTTC,CSAPRPGDYGYTF
few,TRBJ2-3,TRBV2,.,TGTGCCAGCGAGACCCGGGACAACAGAGAGGGGCCCACAGATACGCAGTATTTT,CASETRDNREGPTDTQYF